What follows is one TCR beta chain and its context. This clonotype was seen many times. Its target antigen remains unknown. Per-nucleotide qualities are absent, and no much larger clonotype sits a single base away. For repertoire sequencing, the TCR beta CDR3 regions were amplified from RNA transcripts. The first round of RT-PCR was done with HTBI primers and the Qiagen OneStep RT-PCR kit, and was followed by a second round of multiplex PCR, then size selection and purification. Libraries were sequenced paired-end with 100 bp reads on an Illumina HiSeq2000. Concerning the study's data processing: Reads were processed with SOAPnuke, discarding reads with adapters, uncalled bases, mean Phred below 15, or no exact constant-primer or identifier match. COPE v1.2.5 was used to merge high-quality paired reads. Unique nucleotide sequences were defined as clonotypes and aligned to IMGT TRB V, D and J references using MiTCR v1.1. The analysis was limited to V-J combinations with a frequency above 0.0001, which together covered over 99% of the repertoires. For each V-J combination, a TCR clonal expansion and chaos score was defined as F50 clonal expansion divided by the chaos observed in the TCRdist matrix. Welch's t-statistics and random forest were used to narrow the features down to approximately 13 V-J combinations, which were then fed into a naive Bayes classifier. Thyroid-blood repertoire similarity was quantified with the Morisita-Horn index. TCRdb reprocessing: public reads trimmed at Q25 with fastp, clones called with MiXCR, in-frame beta chains kept. Records with the same CDR3 protein are collapsed into one entry carrying the most frequent genes and DNA. TCRdb's processing, not the authors' own work, is the source of the V and J calls. Present in this sample are 680,000 or so distinct CDR3 sequences, 22% of which were seen just once. Approximately 7% of the sample belongs to the ten largest clones.

This sample is drawn from a study of Graves' ophthalmopathy and Graves' hyperthyroidism (dated by TCRdb to 2016 to 2018). Study-level background: Peripheral blood samples were taken at the time of initial diagnosis, before any treatment was given. To tell Graves' ophthalmopathy apart from Graves' hyperthyroidism, and to predict which patients would progress to ophthalmopathy, the study relied on TCR beta repertoire signatures. In roughly six hyperthyroidism patients, the T-cell repertoire of thyroid tissue was compared with the T-cell repertoire of blood. A discovery set of 95 to 100 patients (about 45 ophthalmopathy, around 57 stable hyperthyroidism) was enrolled to explore V-J signatures distinguishing ophthalmopathy from hyperthyroidism. An independent validation cohort was composed of about 20 hyperthyroidism patients and 15 to 17 patients who later progressed from hyperthyroidism to ophthalmopathy. In total, 135 blood samples were TCR-sequenced: fewer than 50 ophthalmopathy, 80 or so hyperthyroidism and about 17 hyperthyroidism-to-ophthalmopathy patients. The roughly 100 discovery patients were randomly divided into training and test sets at a 7:3 ratio. Once sampling was done, hyperthyroidism patients were given methimazole at a starting dose of 30 mg daily, while ophthalmopathy patients were given high-dose intravenous methylprednisolone.

V trim: 4 bases; J trim: 3 bases; unmatched bases: 11. Reading the germline V gene gives CDR1 SGHRS and CDR2 YFSETQ. From the cysteine through the phenylalanine, the CDR3 covers 16 amino acids. This entry keeps only the CDR3 DNA: 48 bases, framed from base 1. The paper's findings and limits, for the study overall: In cross-validation, the 13-signature model distinguished ophthalmopathy from stable hyperthyroidism with 85% to 90% sensitivity and approximately 81% specificity, and in the test set the corresponding values were approximately 80% and 75%. No statistical method was used to set the sample size in advance, and the investigators knew which group each participant was assigned to. Among expanded thyroid clonotypes with frequency above 0.001, most also showed up in blood, which suggests that blood repertoires may reflect the thyroid immune response. In validation, the model predicted ophthalmopathy progression with about 71% sensitivity and less than 80% specificity; 12 predicted patients were CT-confirmed with GO in a median of approximately 6.2 months.

Stable hyperthyroidism was defined as no progression to ophthalmopathy within 18 months of follow-up. Hyperthyroidism patients were newly diagnosed, were aged 18 to 65 years, and had a disease duration under 2 months. Anyone with other autoimmune diseases, uncontrolled infections, pregnancy or lactation was excluded from the study. Diagnosis relied on clinical symptoms, serum thyroxine, TRAb, thyroid ultrasound and orbital computed tomography. Using Ficoll-Paque density gradient centrifugation, PBMCs were isolated from less than 13 ml of fresh peripheral blood. Total RNA was extracted using Trizol reagent, and RNA quality was checked on an Agilent 2100 Bioanalyzer.

Material for sequencing was peripheral blood. The TCR comes from a woman between 18 and 29 years old with stable Graves' hyperthyroidism. Some clones in this sample may be carry-over from other donors' samples. Donor details come from another sample of the same person, matched by shared clones. The chain couples TRBV5-1 to TRBJ1-2; TRBD1 agrees with 8 junctional bases. The DNA reads as follows: TGCGCCAGCAGCGCGGCTTCTGGACAGGGTTACTATGGCTACACCTTC. Its protein is CASSAASGQGYYGYTF. Where the CDR3 stops, the reference TRBV5-1 and TRBJ1-2 genes take over; the full variable domain is KAGVTQTPRYLIKTRGQQVTLSCSPISGHRSVSWYQQTPGQGLQFLFEYFSETQRNKGNFPGRFSGRQFSNSRSEMNVSTLELGDSALYLCASSAASGQGYYGYTFGSGTRLTVV.